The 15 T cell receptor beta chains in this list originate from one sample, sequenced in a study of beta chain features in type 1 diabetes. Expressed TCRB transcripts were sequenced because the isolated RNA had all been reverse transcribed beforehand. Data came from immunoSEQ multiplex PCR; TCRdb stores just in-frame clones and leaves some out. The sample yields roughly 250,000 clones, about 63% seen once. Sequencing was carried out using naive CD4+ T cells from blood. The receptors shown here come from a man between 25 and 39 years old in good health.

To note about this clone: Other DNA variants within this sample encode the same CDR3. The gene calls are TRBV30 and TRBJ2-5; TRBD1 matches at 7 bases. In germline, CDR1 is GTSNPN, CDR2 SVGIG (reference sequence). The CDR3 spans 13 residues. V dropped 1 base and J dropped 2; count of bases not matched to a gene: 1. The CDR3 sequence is CAWSEGQQETQYF. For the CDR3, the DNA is TGTGCCTGGAGTGAGGGACAGCAAGAGACCCAGTACTTC.

This chain's CDR3 is CASSLGQISTDTQYF. The DNA of the CDR3 is TGTGCCAGCAGCTTAGGGCAGATTAGCACAGATACGCAGTATTTT. The chain uses TRBV7-9 and TRBJ2-3; the D is unclear. Between the trimmed V and J ends, which lost 1 base and 0 bases, there was a span of 8 bases. The CDR3 sequence is 15 residues long. Germline V gene data show CDR1 as SEHNR and CDR2 as FQNEAQ (reference sequence).

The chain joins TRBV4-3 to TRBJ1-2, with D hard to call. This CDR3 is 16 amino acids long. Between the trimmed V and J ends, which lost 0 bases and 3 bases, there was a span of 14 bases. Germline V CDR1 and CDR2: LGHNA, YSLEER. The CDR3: CASSQDLRTEYYGYTF. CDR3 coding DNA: TGCGCCAGCAGCCAAGATCTTAGGACGGAATACTATGGCTACACCTTC.

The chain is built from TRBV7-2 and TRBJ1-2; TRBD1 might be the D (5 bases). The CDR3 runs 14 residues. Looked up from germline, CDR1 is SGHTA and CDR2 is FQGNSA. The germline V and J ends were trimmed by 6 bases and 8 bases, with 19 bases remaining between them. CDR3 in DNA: TGTGCCAGCAGATACCCCGCGATTCGGGACGGCTACACCTTC. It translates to CASRYPAIRDGYTF.

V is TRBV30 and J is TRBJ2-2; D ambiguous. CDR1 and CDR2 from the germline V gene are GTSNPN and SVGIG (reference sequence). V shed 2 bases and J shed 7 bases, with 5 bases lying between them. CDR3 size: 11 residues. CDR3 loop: CAWSNLGELFF. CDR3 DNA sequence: TGTGCCTGGAGTAATCTCGGGGAGCTGTTTTTT. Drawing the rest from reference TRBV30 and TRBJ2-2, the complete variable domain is SQTIHQWPATLVQPVGSPLSLECTVEGTSNPNLYWYRQAAGRGLQLLFYSVGIGQISSEVPQNLSASRPQDRQFILSSKKLLLSDSGFYLCAWSNLGELFFGEGSRLTVL.

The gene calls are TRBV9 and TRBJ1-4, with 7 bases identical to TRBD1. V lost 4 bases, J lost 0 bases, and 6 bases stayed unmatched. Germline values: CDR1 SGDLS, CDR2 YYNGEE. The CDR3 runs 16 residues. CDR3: CASSSRTGATNEKLFF. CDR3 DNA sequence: TGTGCCAGCAGCTCGCGGACAGGCGCAACTAATGAAAAACTGTTTTTT.

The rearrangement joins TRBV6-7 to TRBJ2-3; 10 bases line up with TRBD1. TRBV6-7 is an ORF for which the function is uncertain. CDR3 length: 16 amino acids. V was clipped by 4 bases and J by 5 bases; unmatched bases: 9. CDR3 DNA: TGTGCCAGCAGTTCGCCCGGGACAGGGGAAGAAGATACGCAGTATTTT. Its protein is CASSSPGTGEEDTQYF.

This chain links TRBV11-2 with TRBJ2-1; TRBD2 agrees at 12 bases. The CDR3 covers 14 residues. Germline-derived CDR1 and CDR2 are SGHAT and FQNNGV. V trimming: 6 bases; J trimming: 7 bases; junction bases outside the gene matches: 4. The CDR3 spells CASSRLAGENEQFF. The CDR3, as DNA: TGTGCCAGCAGTAGACTAGCGGGAGAAAATGAGCAGTTCTTC.

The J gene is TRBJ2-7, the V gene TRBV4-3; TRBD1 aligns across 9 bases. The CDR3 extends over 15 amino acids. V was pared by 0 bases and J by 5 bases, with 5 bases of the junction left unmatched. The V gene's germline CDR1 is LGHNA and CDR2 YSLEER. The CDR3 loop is CASSQEGTGPNEQYF. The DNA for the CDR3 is TGCGCCAGCAGCCAAGAAGGGACAGGGCCCAACGAGCAGTACTTC.

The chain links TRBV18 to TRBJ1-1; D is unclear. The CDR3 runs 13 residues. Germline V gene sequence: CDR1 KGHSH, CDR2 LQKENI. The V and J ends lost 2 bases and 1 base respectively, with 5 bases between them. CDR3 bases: TGTGCCAGCTCACCAGGGGAGAACACTGAAGCTTTCTTT. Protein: CASSPGENTEAFF.

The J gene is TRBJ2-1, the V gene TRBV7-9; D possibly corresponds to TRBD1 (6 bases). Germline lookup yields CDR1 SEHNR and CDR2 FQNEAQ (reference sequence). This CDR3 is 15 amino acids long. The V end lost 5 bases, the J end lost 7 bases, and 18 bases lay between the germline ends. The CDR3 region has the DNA TGTGCCAGCAGCCGGACAGCAAGTTTGGGAAATGAGCAGTTCTTC. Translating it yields CASSRTASLGNEQFF. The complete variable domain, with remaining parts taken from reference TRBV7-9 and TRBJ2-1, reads DTGVSQNPRHKITKRGQNVTFRCDPISEHNRLYWYRQTLGQGPEFLTYFQNEAQLEKSRLLSDRFSAERPKGSFSTLEIQRTEQGDSAMYLCASSRTASLGNEQFFGPGTRLTVL.

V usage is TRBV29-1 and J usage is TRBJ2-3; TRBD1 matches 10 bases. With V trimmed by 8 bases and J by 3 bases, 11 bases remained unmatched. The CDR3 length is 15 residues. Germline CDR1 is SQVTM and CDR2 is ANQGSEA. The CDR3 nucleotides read TGCAGCACGAACCTTGGGACAGGGGAGACAGATACGCAGTATTTT. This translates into CSTNLGTGETDTQYF.

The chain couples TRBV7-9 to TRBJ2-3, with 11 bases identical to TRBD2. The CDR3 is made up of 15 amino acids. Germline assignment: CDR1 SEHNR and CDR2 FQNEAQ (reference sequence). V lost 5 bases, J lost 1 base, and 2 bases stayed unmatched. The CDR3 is CASSQGLAGTDTQYF. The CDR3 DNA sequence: TGTGCCAGCAGCCAGGGACTAGCGGGCACAGATACGCAGTATTTT.

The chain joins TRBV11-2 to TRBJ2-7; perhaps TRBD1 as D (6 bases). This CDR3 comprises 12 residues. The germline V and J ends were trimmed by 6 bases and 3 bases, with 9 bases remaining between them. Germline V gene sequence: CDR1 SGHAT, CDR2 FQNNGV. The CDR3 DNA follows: TGTGCCAGCAGGAAGGACAGCTACGAGCAGTACTTC. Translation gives CASRKDSYEQYF.

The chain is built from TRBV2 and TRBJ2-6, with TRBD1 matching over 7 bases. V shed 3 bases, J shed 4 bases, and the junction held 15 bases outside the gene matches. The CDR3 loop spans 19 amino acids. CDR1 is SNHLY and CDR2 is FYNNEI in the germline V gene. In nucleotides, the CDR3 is TGTGCCAGCAGTGACCCCCTCGACAGGGTAGTTTCAGGGGCCAACGTCCTGACTTTC. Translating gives CASSDPLDRVVSGANVLTF.